These 23 T cell receptor beta chains originate from one sample sequenced in a study of cytomegalovirus exposure and HLA in healthy donors. The study ran its PCR with 60 Vbeta and 13 Jbeta primers. Clones were sequenced by immunoSEQ multiplex PCR, and TCRdb holds only the in-frame ones, with some missing. The sample has about 18,000 clones, about 77% seen once. Sequencing used PBMCs. The receptor source for this set is a man aged 18 to 35 in good health and CMV-seronegative.

The chain is built from TRBV30 and TRBJ1-1; D remains unclear. The CDR3 spans 11 residues. V was pared by 4 bases and J by 5 bases, with 8 bases between. Germline CDR1 and CDR2: GTSNPN and SVGIG (reference sequence). The CDR3 DNA is TGTGCCTGGAATTCCGGGACTGAAGCTTTCTTT. Protein: CAWNSGTEAFF.

The rearrangement links TRBV29-1 to TRBJ1-1; no definite D call. CDR1 and CDR2 from the germline V gene are SQVTM and ANQGSEA. This CDR3 has 13 amino acids. Trimming took off 8 bases at V and 2 bases at J, with 15 bases between the two ends. CDR3 sequence reads: CSSTSGYNTEAFF. CDR3 DNA sequence: TGCAGCTCGACTTCGGGGTACAACACTGAAGCTTTCTTT.

There are a few counts of this clone. The V call is TRBV6-1, the J call TRBJ1-1; no clear D gene. The CDR3 runs to 14 residues. The germline gives CDR1 MNHNS, CDR2 SASEGT. The germline V and J ends were trimmed by 4 bases and 5 bases, with 14 bases remaining between them. CDR3 sequence reads: CASSVGPAETEAFF. CDR3 nucleotides: TGTGCCAGCAGTGTCGGTCCCGCGGAGACTGAAGCTTTCTTT.

The J gene is TRBJ1-1, the V gene TRBV2; 8 nucleotides match TRBD1. CDR1 and CDR2 (germline): SNHLY, FYNNEI. The CDR3 extends over 12 amino acids. J was trimmed by 11 bases and V by 4 bases; bases with no gene match: 6. In DNA, the CDR3 is TGTGCCAGCAGTGTCAGGGACAGGCATGCTTTCTTT. This codes for CASSVRDRHAFF.

The chain joins TRBV7-2 to TRBJ1-6; no clear D gene. Trimming left V 2 bases short and J 10 bases short, with 15 bases between. This CDR3 contains 15 residues. Germline lookup yields CDR1 SGHTA and CDR2 FQGNSA. This CDR3 is CASSLRESSGSPLHF. CDR3 nucleotide sequence: TGTGCCAGCAGCTTACGCGAGAGTTCGGGATCACCCCTCCACTTT.

The table lists this clone with a few counts. V usage is TRBV7-9 and J usage is TRBJ2-3, with D possibly being TRBD2 (6 bases). The CDR3 has 14 amino acids. Deletions cut 10 bases from V and 1 base from J, with 15 bases between. The germline V gene has CDR1 SEHNR and CDR2 FQNEAQ (reference sequence). CDR3: CAIQAIAGTDTQYF. The DNA of the CDR3 is TGTGCCATCCAAGCCATAGCGGGCACAGATACGCAGTATTTT. Variable domain in full (rest from reference TRBV7-9 and TRBJ2-3): DTGVSQNPRHKITKRGQNVTFRCDPISEHNRLYWYRQTLGQGPEFLTYFQNEAQLEKSRLLSDRFSAERPKGSFSTLEIQRTEQGDSAMYLCAIQAIAGTDTQYFGPGTRLTVL.

The gene calls are TRBV11-2 and TRBJ2-1, with D perhaps matching TRBD2 (5 bases). CDR3 size: 13 residues. V was clipped by 6 bases and J by 4 bases, with 10 bases between them. In germline, CDR1 is SGHAT, CDR2 FQNNGV. CDR3 sequence (DNA): TGTGCCAGCAGGGACCGGGGTTACAATGAGCAGTTCTTC. Protein product: CASRDRGYNEQFF.

In this sample, this clone turned up once. The chain combines TRBV30 with TRBJ1-2; a weak D match, TRBD1 (6 bases). Per germline, CDR1 GTSNPN and CDR2 SVGIG (reference sequence). With 0 bases removed from V and 6 bases from J, the gap between germline ends came to 11 bases. The CDR3 covers 13 residues. The CDR3 sequence: CAWSVNRQDGYTF. In DNA, the CDR3 is TGTGCCTGGAGTGTAAACCGACAGGATGGCTACACCTTC.

The chain has TRBV25-1 and TRBJ2-4; D not resolved. The CDR3 length is 13 residues. V gave up 1 base and J gave up 10 bases, with 11 bases separating them. The germline CDR1 and CDR2 sequences are MGHDK and SYGVNS. CDR3 in DNA: TGTGCCAGCAGTGAATCCTCCGAGAGGATTCAGTACTTC. Translating it yields CASSESSERIQYF.

V is TRBV29-1 and J is TRBJ1-2, with TRBD1 matching over 8 bases. Per germline, CDR1 SQVTM and CDR2 ANQGSEA. The CDR3 contains 11 residues. V was clipped by 7 bases and J by 4 bases; unmatched bases: 2. In DNA form, the CDR3 reads TGCAGCGCCGGGACAGGCTATGGCTACACCTTC. As protein: CSAGTGYGYTF.

The chain joins TRBV5-6 to TRBJ2-1; 11 bases map to TRBD1. This CDR3 region has 16 residues. The V and J ends lost 4 bases and 0 bases, in that order; junction bases with no gene match: 3. The germline V gene has CDR1 SGHDT and CDR2 YYEEEE. Here the CDR3 reads CASSTGTGGSYNEQFF. The CDR3 DNA is TGTGCCAGCAGCACCGGGACAGGGGGCTCCTACAATGAGCAGTTCTTC.

This clone was counted between two and nine times. The rearrangement links TRBV6-5 to TRBJ1-1; TRBD1 matches at 8 bases. V trimming: 6 bases; J trimming: 1 base; junction bases outside the gene matches: 7. The CDR3 covers 15 residues. Germline assignment: CDR1 MNHEY and CDR2 SVGAGI. The DNA of the CDR3 is TGTGCCAGCAGACCCAGACAGGGGACGAACACTGAAGCTTTCTTT. This translates into CASRPRQGTNTEAFF.

The chain is built from TRBV7-2 and TRBJ1-2; D call uncertain. Trimming removed 1 base from V and 7 bases from J, with 7 bases in between. Germline V gene lookup returns CDR1 SGHTA and CDR2 FQGNSA. The CDR3 consists of 12 residues. CDR3 sequence: CASSLGRSGYTF. The DNA of the CDR3 is TGTGCCAGCAGCTTAGGTCGTTCTGGCTACACCTTC.

The sample holds a few counts of this clone. The V call is TRBV7-2, the J call TRBJ1-4, with D tentatively TRBD1 (5 bases). The V gene lost 5 bases and the J gene lost 7 bases, with 14 bases spanning the gap. Germline V gene sequence: CDR1 SGHTA, CDR2 FQGNSA. The CDR3 covers 14 residues. CDR3 region: CASSRSSGPEKLFF. The CDR3 bases are TGTGCCAGCAGCCGGTCTTCAGGGCCTGAAAAACTGTTTTTT.

The chain is built from TRBV6-5 and TRBJ1-5; 7 bases line up with TRBD1. Trimming removed 4 bases from V and 2 bases from J; junction bases left unmatched: 2. CDR3 size: 14 residues. CDR1 is MNHEY, CDR2 SVGAGI, per germline. The CDR3 spells CASSSDRRNQPQHF. The CDR3 region has the DNA TGTGCCAGCAGTTCGGACAGGCGCAATCAGCCCCAGCATTTT.

V is TRBV15 and J is TRBJ2-3; the match to TRBD2 covers 9 bases. The ends lost 5 bases at V and 3 bases at J; junction bases unmatched: 6. The CDR3 covers 15 residues. Germline CDR1 LNHNV, CDR2 YYDKDF (reference sequence). The CDR3 DNA reads as TGTGCCACCAGCGTCGGGCTAGCGGGAACAGATACGCAGTATTTT. It translates to CATSVGLAGTDTQYF.

This clone has only one observation. This chain links TRBV5-1 with TRBJ2-7, with D possibly being TRBD2 (6 bases). The ends were cut back, 0 bases at V and 5 bases at J, with 9 bases in the middle. Germline CDR1 is SGHRS and CDR2 is YFSETQ. The CDR3 consists of 13 residues. DNA of the CDR3: TGCGCCAGCAGCTTGGATTCGGGGGACGAGCAGTACTTC. Protein product: CASSLDSGDEQYF.

The chain uses TRBV29-1 and TRBJ1-2; 7 nucleotides match TRBD1. Looked up from germline, CDR1 is SQVTM and CDR2 is ANQGSEA. This CDR3 region has 15 residues. The junction had 12 bases not matched to a gene; V was cut back by 7 bases and J by 1 base. DNA for the CDR3: TGCAGCGCCACTGACAGGGATACTAATAACTATGGCTACACCTTC. Translating it yields CSATDRDTNNYGYTF.

The chain employs TRBV29-1 and TRBJ2-5; 7 nucleotides align to TRBD2. This CDR3 spans 15 amino acids. Germline V gene lookup returns CDR1 SQVTM and CDR2 ANQGSEA. The V segment lost 4 bases and the J segment 1 base; nucleotides outside the gene matches: 9. CDR3 DNA: TGCAGCGTTGTTGGCGCTAGCGGCCTCCAAGAGACCCAGTACTTC. Residues: CSVVGASGLQETQYF.

The chain links TRBV6-5 to TRBJ2-7, with D maybe TRBD1 (5 bases). Per germline, CDR1 MNHEY and CDR2 SVGAGI. Trimming took off 6 bases at V and 0 bases at J, with 15 bases between the two ends. The CDR3 is made up of 15 amino acids. CDR3 protein: CASSSHDSFSYEQYF. The DNA for the CDR3 is TGTGCCAGCAGCTCTCATGACAGCTTCTCCTACGAGCAGTACTTC.

The V call is TRBV11-1, the J call TRBJ2-3; D might be TRBD2 (5 bases). CDR1 is SGHAT and CDR2 is FQDESV in the germline V gene (reference sequence). The CDR3 is 13 residues long. Trimming removed 3 bases from V and 3 bases from J, with 7 bases in between. CDR3 sequence reads: CASSFRRTDTQYF. The CDR3 DNA reads TGTGCCAGCAGCTTCCGGAGGACAGATACGCAGTATTTT.

The V gene is TRBV6-5, the J gene TRBJ2-5, with D uncertain. CDR3 size: 14 residues. Looked up from germline, CDR1 is MNHEY and CDR2 is SVGAGI. Trimming removed 1 base at V and 1 base at J, with 7 bases between. The CDR3 sequence: CASSYFSAQETQYF. DNA of the CDR3: TGTGCCAGCAGTTACTTTAGTGCCCAAGAGACCCAGTACTTC.

V is TRBV30 and J is TRBJ1-5; 7 bases fit TRBD1. V was clipped by 2 bases and J by 5 bases; unmatched bases: 6. Germline assignment: CDR1 GTSNPN and CDR2 SVGIG (reference sequence). The CDR3 consists of 14 residues. CDR3 coding DNA: TGTGCCTGGAGTACCGGTCAGGGGGATCAGCCCCAGCATTTT. Its translation: CAWSTGQGDQPQHF.